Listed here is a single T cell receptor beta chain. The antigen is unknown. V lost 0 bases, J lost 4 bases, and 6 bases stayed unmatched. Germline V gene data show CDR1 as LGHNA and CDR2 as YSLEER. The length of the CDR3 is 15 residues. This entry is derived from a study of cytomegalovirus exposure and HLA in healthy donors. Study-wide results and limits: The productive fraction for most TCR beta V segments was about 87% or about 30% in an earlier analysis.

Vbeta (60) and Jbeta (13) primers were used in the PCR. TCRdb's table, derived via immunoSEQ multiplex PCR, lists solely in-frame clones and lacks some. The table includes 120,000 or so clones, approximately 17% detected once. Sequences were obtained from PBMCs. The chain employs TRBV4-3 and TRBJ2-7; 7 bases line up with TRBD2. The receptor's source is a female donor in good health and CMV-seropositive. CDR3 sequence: CASSQDVGEGYEQYF. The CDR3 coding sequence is TGCGCCAGCAGCCAAGATGTGGGGGAGGGGTACGAGCAGTACTTC.